The source of this T cell receptor beta chain is a study of patients and donors after allogeneic stem cell transplantation (dated by TCRdb to the early 2020s). V is clipped by 2 bases and J by 5 bases, and the sequence between their germline boundaries is 13 bases long. The CDR3 contains 15 residues, cysteine and phenylalanine counted. The sequence is cut down to CDR3 DNA, 45 bases in frame from base 1. The germline V gene gives CDR1 as LGHNA and CDR2 as YSLEER. As concerns this clonotype: The antigen it recognizes is unknown. No qualities accompany the bases; no much larger clone lies one base away.

Library prep was done by RT-PCR. Sequencer: NextSeq 550. Using fastp at Q25 and MiXCR, TCRdb reprocessed the public reads and kept productive beta chains. Identical CDR3 protein sequences are pooled into one entry, listed with their most common genes and DNA. Across this sample there are some 960,000 distinct CDR3 sequences, with 18% seen only once. The ten top clones hold 6% of the sample. The chain links TRBV4-3 with TRBJ2-1; the D gene is tentatively TRBD1 or TRBD2, each matching 5 bases. Sequencing input: blood, either unsorted or a sorted T cell fraction (not recorded which). The source of this sequence is a human donor who was either an allogeneic HSCT recipient or a stem cell or donor lymphocyte infusion donor (not recorded which). It is not recorded whose cells these are; they may come from a transplant donor. The CDR3 corresponds to CASSQIVGTDNEQFF. The bases are TGCGCCAGCAGCCAAATCGTGGGGACCGACAATGAGCAGTTCTTC.